The clone carrying this T cell receptor (beta chain) counts as medium-sized. As yet, its antigen is unknown. Time point reported: sample taken at primary tumor resection. Unsorted whole RNA of tumor, nontumor lung or frozen PBMC was sequenced. TCRdb recomputed calls from the 5' RACE reads with MiXCR, one row per CDR3 protein. The sample includes more than 3,000 distinct CDR3 sequences, around 5% of them seen just once. Germline-derived CDR1 and CDR2 are DFQATT and SNEGSKA (reference sequence). CDR3 length equals 13 residues. The data were taken from a study of spatial heterogeneity in lung cancer. Across the study: Each unique TCR and UMI combination was seen more than ten times on average in raw reads.

Study findings and constraints: Higher tumor mutation counts went along with higher counts of expanded intratumoral alpha and beta TCRs.

This sequence joins TRBV20-1 and TRBJ2-3; tentative D call: TRBD2 (5 bases). The sequence was collected from a female donor with early-stage non-small cell lung cancer. Sample: lung tumor tissue, taken at surgery. The CDR3 sequence: CSTREMGTDTQYF. The CDR3 DNA reads as TGCAGCACTAGAGAGATGGGGACAGATACGCAGTATTTT.